This entry lists 9 T cell receptor beta chains sequenced from one sample in a study of Graves' ophthalmopathy and Graves' hyperthyroidism. Scientists amplified the TCR beta CDR3 regions from RNA transcripts. An initial RT-PCR round employing HTBI primers preceded a second-round multiplex PCR. From the multiplex PCR reads, TCRdb called clonotypes with MiXCR, one entry per CDR3 protein. The sample lists a few hundred thousand distinct CDR3 sequences, 15% to 20% seen once, with 2.4% in the top ten. Sequences were obtained from peripheral blood. These receptors originate from an adult woman with stable Graves' hyperthyroidism.

This clonotype showed up many times. The V and J genes are TRBV29-1 and TRBJ2-7, with D perhaps TRBD1 (6 bases). CDR3 length: 13 amino acids. Trimming removed 4 bases at V and 1 base at J, with 11 bases between. Germline V gene lookup returns CDR1 SQVTM and CDR2 ANQGSEA. The CDR3 region is CSVASGQSYEQYF. DNA of the CDR3: TGCAGCGTTGCCTCAGGACAGTCCTACGAGCAGTACTTC.

The rearrangement links TRBV28 to TRBJ1-2; D might be TRBD1 (5 bases). CDR1 and CDR2 (germline): MDHEN, SYDVKM. The CDR3 runs to 14 residues. Trimming took off 6 bases at V and 8 bases at J, with 19 bases between the two ends. Written as DNA, the CDR3 is TGTGCCAGCAGGCCCGGGACCCAAGAGAACGGCTACACCTTC. Translating gives CASRPGTQENGYTF.

As for this clonotype: A read error may be the cause here, since a much bigger clone is one base away. Likely a read error: the CDR3 ends without its conserved phenylalanine or tryptophan. The CDR3 nucleotides are TGCGCCAGCAGTGTTAAGGGCCCGACGAACACTGAAGCTTTCTAT. Translation: CASSVKGPTNTEAFY. V usage is TRBV10-2 and J usage is TRBJ1-1, with D unclear. Trimming took off 4 bases at V and 1 base at J, with 13 bases between the two ends. The CDR3 is made up of 15 amino acids. Germline CDR1 is WSHSY and CDR2 is SAAADI.

This chain connects TRBV6-1 to TRBJ1-1, with D perhaps matching TRBD1 (6 bases). Per germline, CDR1 MNHNS and CDR2 SASEGT. The CDR3 extends over 14 amino acids. The V gene lost 7 bases and the J gene lost 0 bases, with 12 bases spanning the gap. The CDR3: CASNPGHLNTEAFF. In DNA form, the CDR3 reads TGTGCCAGCAACCCGGGACACCTGAACACTGAAGCTTTCTTT.

This chain uses TRBV12-3 or TRBV12-4 with TRBJ2-7, with a tentative D call TRBD1 (6 bases). The ends were cut back, 7 bases at V and 3 bases at J, with 16 bases in the middle. The CDR3 sequence is 14 residues long. CDR3 amino acids: CASTPTGRGYEQYF. The CDR3 DNA follows: TGTGCCAGCACGCCAACGGGCAGGGGCTACGAGCAGTACTTC.

The genes are TRBV12-3 or TRBV12-4 and TRBJ1-2; 8 bases match TRBD1. The CDR3 contains 12 residues. The V gene end was trimmed by 7 bases and the J gene end by 5 bases; junction bases not matched to a gene: 3. The CDR3 here is CASTRTGYGYTF. CDR3 DNA: TGTGCCAGCACCCGGACAGGGTATGGCTACACCTTC.

This clonotype was picked up many times. The rearrangement joins TRBV27 to TRBJ2-7, with 11 bases fitting TRBD1. Trimming removed 5 bases from V and 4 bases from J; junction bases left unmatched: 13. The CDR3 extends over 17 amino acids. Germline values: CDR1 MNHEY, CDR2 SMNVEV (reference sequence). The CDR3 loop reads CASSPSVGDRGIYEQYF. CDR3 sequence (DNA): TGTGCCAGCAGTCCGAGCGTAGGGGACAGGGGGATTTACGAGCAGTACTTC.

This clonotype was seen at least ten times. The CDR3 nucleotides are TGTGCCAGCAGCACACCTGGGGAGGCGGGATATAATTCACCCCTCCACTTT. As protein: CASSTPGEAGYNSPLHF. The rearrangement uses TRBV28 and TRBJ1-6, with unresolved D. The CDR3 runs to 17 residues. Trimming shortened V by 6 bases and J by 4 bases, and 19 bases separated the two germline ends. CDR1 is MDHEN, CDR2 SYDVKM, per germline. Combining the CDR3 with reference TRBV28 and TRBJ1-6 gives the whole variable domain DVKVTQSSRYLVKRTGEKVFLECVQDMDHENMFWYRQDPGLGLRLIYFSYDVKMKEKGDIPEGYSVSREKKERFSLILESASTNQTSMYLCASSTPGEAGYNSPLHFGNGTRLTVT.

CDR3 in amino acids: CASSSGTSRRRGELFF. Written as DNA, the CDR3 is TGTGCCAGCAGCTCCGGGACTAGTCGGCGACGGGGGGAGCTGTTTTTT. The genes are TRBV11-1 and TRBJ2-2, with 8 bases lining up with TRBD2. Germline V lookup: CDR1 SGHAT, CDR2 FQDESV (reference sequence). The V and J ends lost 4 bases and 8 bases, in that order; junction bases with no gene match: 12. This CDR3 has 16 residues.